This T cell receptor beta chain was sequenced for a study of CD8 T cells in Susac syndrome (dated 2019 in TCRdb). General notes on the study: Whether CD8+ T cell activation and differentiation in Susac syndrome was antigen driven was tested using repertoire sequencing. The study compared CD8+ T cell repertoire clonality among 12 healthy donors, around 14 Susac syndrome patients and fewer than 19 multiple sclerosis patients. The investigation overall reported the following: The study acknowledged that relatively few individuals were included in the TCR sequencing and HLA analysis.

High-throughput TCR beta sequencing profiled peripheral blood CD8+ and CD4+ T cells from healthy donors, Susac syndrome patients and multiple sclerosis patients. The multiple sclerosis controls were treatment-naive patients whose relapsing-remitting disease, either stable or active, fulfilled the revised McDonald criteria. Bulk CD8+ and CD4+ T cells were purified by magnetic negative isolation, while CD8+ TEMRA cells were enriched using FACS. Blood was collected in EDTA tubes and processed within 24 hours, with PBMCs isolated through density gradient centrifugation. PBMCs intended for TCR sequencing were frozen in liquid nitrogen and were later thawed in a 37 degrees C water bath. Purity of sorted or isolated CD4+, CD8+ and CD8+ TEMRA cells was at least 90%. The V end gives up 2 bases and the J end 5 bases, leaving 6 bases in the junction not matched to a gene. The cysteine opens and the phenylalanine closes a CDR3 of 15 amino acids. Here the CDR3 DNA is all that survives: 45 bases in frame from base 1. CDR1 and CDR2 were assigned from the germline V gene as SQVTM and ANQGSEA.

RNA was extracted using the RNeasy kit, and about 0.45 to 1 microgram was reverse transcribed with random hexamers. The immunoSEQ multiplex PCR assay, which covers 54 Vbeta and 13 Jbeta segments, was used to amplify TCR beta CDR3 regions. Bias from PCR amplification was corrected by using a synthetic template baseline for primer optimization and for computational correction. Processing in the source paper ran as follows. Reads were annotated to V, D and J genes according to IMGT and were analyzed with immunoSEQ Analyzer, with only productive sequences retained. Clonality was computed as one minus Shannon entropy normalized by log2 of the number of productive unique sequences. Public and private clones were assessed among the 100 most prevalent clones of each patient and control. Clones were defined as Susac-specific when absent from the healthy and MS cohorts, from roughly 1,100 published viral clones and from other ImmuneACCESS disease sequences. Using fastp trimming at Q25 and MiXCR clonotype assembly, TCRdb reanalyzed the public sequencing data and kept in-frame beta chains. Records with the same CDR3 protein are collapsed into one entry carrying the most frequent genes and DNA. The V and J calls and clone size come from TCRdb's table, not from the authors' own analysis. The sample records a few hundred thousand distinct CDR3 sequences, approximately 89% of which are singletons. The top ten constitute around 0.18% of the sample.

Regarding this clonotype: The clone's antigen remains unknown. Base qualities were left out, and no much larger clone turns up one base away.

This clonotype originated in a human donor with multiple sclerosis. Sequenced: CD8+ T cells from PBMCs. The chain uses TRBV29-1 and TRBJ2-5, and 12 junction bases match TRBD2. The DNA is as follows: TGCAGCGTTGAACCGTCTAGCGGGGGGGAGGAGACCCAGTACTTC. This translates into CSVEPSSGGEETQYF.